Listed here are 5 T cell receptor beta chains from one sample, sequenced in a study of Ad26.COV2.S vaccination and SARS-CoV-2 variants. Treatment denoted: some 19 received Ad26.COV2.S at low or high dose, single or two shots; about 5 received placebo; per-sample allocation not given. Each sample was drawn 63 days after the first injection (of vaccine or placebo). Libraries were prepared by immunoSEQ multiplex PCR; TCRdb keeps only in-frame clonotypes and omits some of them. The sample yields some 250,000 clones, around nine tenths seen once. The material was peripheral blood, obtained in a trial of Ad26.COV2.S vaccine versus placebo. The origin of the receptors is a person aged 18-65 years who received the Ad26.COV2.S COVID-19 vaccine or a placebo.

The V gene is TRBV27, the J gene TRBJ1-6; D unclear. The CDR3 length is 18 residues. Trimming took 7 bases from V and 0 from J, leaving 19 bases between them. Germline-derived CDR1 and CDR2 are MNHEY and SMNVEV (reference sequence). In DNA, the CDR3 is TGTGCCAGCACCACCCCACGTCCGGGGAGCTCCTATAATTCACCCCTCCACTTT. Encoded protein: CASTTPRPGSSYNSPLHF.

This clone has more than one count but fewer than ten. The rearrangement uses TRBV30 and TRBJ1-3; D remains ambiguous. The length of the CDR3 is 15 residues. Germline values: CDR1 GTSNPN, CDR2 SVGIG (reference sequence). Trimming shortened V by 3 bases and J by 0 bases, and 12 bases separated the two germline ends. CDR3 loop: CAWRVGRLSGNTIYF. CDR3 DNA: TGTGCCTGGAGGGTGGGCAGACTCTCTGGAAACACCATATATTTT.

The chain is built from TRBV11-2 and TRBJ2-7; D not certain. V lost 4 bases to trimming and J lost 1 base, with 11 bases between them. Germline assignment: CDR1 SGHAT and CDR2 FQNNGV. The CDR3 runs to 14 residues. The chain's CDR3 is CASSSHQLSYEQYF. Written as DNA, the CDR3 is TGTGCCAGCAGCTCCCACCAGCTATCCTACGAGCAGTACTTC.

V and J are TRBV5-1 and TRBJ1-6, with D tentatively TRBD1 (6 bases). This CDR3 is built from 15 residues. The V and J ends lost 4 bases and 8 bases respectively, with 16 bases between them. The germline V gene encodes CDR1 SGHRS and CDR2 YFSETQ. CDR3 region: CASSGGAASDSPLHF. In DNA form, the CDR3 reads TGCGCCAGCAGCGGGGGGGCAGCCTCGGATTCACCCCTCCACTTT.

This sequence joins TRBV6-5 and TRBJ2-5; 9 positions agree with TRBD2. The CDR3 contains 16 residues. Germline loops: CDR1 MNHEY, CDR2 SVGAGI. Unmatched junction bases numbered 8, after V lost 1 base and J lost 5 bases. The CDR3 DNA follows: TGTGCCAGCAGTTACTTGCGGGAGGGCCGGGGGGAGACCCAGTACTTC. As protein: CASSYLREGRGETQYF.